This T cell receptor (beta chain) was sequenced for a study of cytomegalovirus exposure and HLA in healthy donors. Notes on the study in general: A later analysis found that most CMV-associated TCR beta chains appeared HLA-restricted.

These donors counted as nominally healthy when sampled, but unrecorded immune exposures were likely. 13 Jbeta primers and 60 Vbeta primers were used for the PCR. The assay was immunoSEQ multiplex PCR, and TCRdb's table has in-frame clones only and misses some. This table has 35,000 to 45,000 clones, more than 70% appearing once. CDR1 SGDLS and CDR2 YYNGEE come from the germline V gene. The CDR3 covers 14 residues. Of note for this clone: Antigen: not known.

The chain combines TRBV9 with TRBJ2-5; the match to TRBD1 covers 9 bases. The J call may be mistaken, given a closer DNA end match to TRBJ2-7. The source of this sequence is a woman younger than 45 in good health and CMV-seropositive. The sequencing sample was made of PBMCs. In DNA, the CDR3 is TGTGCCAGCAGCGTAGGAGGACAGGGGTACGAGCAGTACTTC. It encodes CASSVGGQGYEQYF.